The clone carrying this T cell receptor beta chain was counted a single time. As yet, its antigen is unknown. CDR1 and CDR2 (germline): SGHTS, YDEGEE. This CDR3 has 16 residues. Trimming removed 2 bases from V and 0 bases from J, with 13 bases in between. This record comes from a study of cytomegalovirus exposure and HLA in healthy donors. Across the study: Among roughly 190 million T cells, an earlier analysis found roughly 110 million unique TCR beta sequences. Study-level findings and limits: A list of more than 150 TCR beta chains associated with cytomegalovirus was given. Indistinguishable V segments such as TRBV6-2 and TRBV6-3 were excluded.

The PCR used 60 Vbeta and 13 Jbeta primers. Some clones are missing from TCRdb's copy, which holds only in-frame ones; the method was immunoSEQ multiplex PCR. The repertoire consists of 150,000 to 180,000 clones, with around 80% occurring once and the leading ten covering 4%. The receptor's source is a woman aged 40-49 years in good health and CMV-seronegative. Sequencing input: PBMCs. This chain connects TRBV5-8 to TRBJ2-3; D is undetermined. The CDR3 nucleotides are TGTGCCAGCAGCTTAGGATTAGCAGCTAGCACAGATACGCAGTATTTT. This sequence encodes CASSLGLAASTDTQYF. The complete variable domain, with remaining parts taken from reference TRBV5-8 and TRBJ2-3, reads EAGVTQSPTHLIKTRGQQATLRCSPISGHTSVYWYQQALGLGLQFLLWYDEGEERNRGNFPPRFSGRQFPNYSSELNVNALELEDSALYLCASSLGLAASTDTQYFGPGTRLTVL.